A single sample gave rise to the 18 T cell receptor beta chains below, sequenced in a study of blood T cell repertoires in COVID-19. Clones were sequenced by immunoSEQ multiplex PCR, and TCRdb holds only the in-frame ones, with some missing. Of around 300,000 clones listed, around 90% are singletons. Sequencing input: peripheral blood. The receptors originated from a woman aged 40-49 years who had recovered from COVID-19.

The sample holds a few counts of this clone. The chain combines TRBV24-1 with TRBJ2-1; a possible D gene is TRBD2 (5 bases). V dropped 4 bases and J dropped 4 bases, with 22 bases sitting between them. This CDR3 has 18 residues. CDR1 and CDR2 from the germline V gene are KGHDR and SFDVKD. For the CDR3, the DNA is TGTGCCACCAGTGACCCCCCGGAAGGGAGCGGCTATTACAATGAGCAGTTCTTC. Translation gives CATSDPPEGSGYYNEQFF.

This sequence joins TRBV11-1 and TRBJ2-1; TRBD2 matches 9 bases. This CDR3 comprises 16 residues. Germline loops: CDR1 SGHAT, CDR2 FQDESV (reference sequence). The J segment lost 7 bases and the V segment lost 0 bases, leaving 7 bases of the junction unmatched. CDR3 in DNA: TGTGCCAGCAGCTTAGCGGTAGCGGGAGAGTCAAATGAGCAGTTCTTC. It codes for CASSLAVAGESNEQFF.

This clone was observed a single time. This rearrangement joins TRBV27 to TRBJ2-5, with TRBD2 matching over 8 bases. The V segment lost 3 bases and the J segment 2 bases; nucleotides outside the gene matches: 8. The CDR3 consists of 16 residues. Germline assignment: CDR1 MNHEY and CDR2 SMNVEV (reference sequence). CDR3 sequence (DNA): TGTGCCAGCAGTTTTTTAACTAGCGGAGGTCAAGAGACCCAGTACTTC. Translated: CASSFLTSGGQETQYF.

This clone was observed a handful of times. The chain employs TRBV10-3 and TRBJ1-1; D is unclear. V lost 10 bases and J lost 2, with 20 bases in between. The V gene's germline CDR1 is ENHRY and CDR2 SYGVKD. This CDR3 region has 15 residues. CDR3 region: CATTARTASNTEAFF. The CDR3 region has the DNA TGTGCCACCACAGCAAGGACTGCCTCAAACACTGAAGCTTTCTTT.

CDR3 bases: TGTGCCACCAGCAGAGAGGAGGAGTATGAGCAGTTCTTC. Its protein is CATSREEEYEQFF. The V call is TRBV15, the J call TRBJ2-1, with D possibly TRBD2 on 5 matching bases. Germline CDR1 is LNHNV and CDR2 is YYDKDF (reference sequence). The V end was cut by 0 bases, the J end by 8 bases, with 8 bases between. The CDR3 consists of 13 residues.

The chain employs TRBV30 and TRBJ2-7; the D gene is possibly TRBD2 (6 bases). CDR3 size: 14 residues. Per the germline V gene, CDR1 is GTSNPN and CDR2 is SVGIG (reference sequence). The V end lost 1 base, the J end lost 5 bases, and 15 bases lay between the germline ends. CDR3 bases: TGTGCCTGGAGTGGGTCGGGGGTGTCCCACGAGCAGTACTTC. Its translation: CAWSGSGVSHEQYF.

V and J are TRBV19 and TRBJ2-1, with 11 positions matching TRBD2. The V gene's germline CDR1 is LNHDA and CDR2 SQIVND (reference sequence). The CDR3 has 17 amino acids. Unmatched junction bases numbered 5, after V lost 1 base and J lost 3 bases. The CDR3 sequence is CASSIALAGAHYNEQFF. The DNA for the CDR3 is TGTGCCAGTAGTATAGCACTAGCGGGAGCCCACTACAATGAGCAGTTCTTC.

This clone was detected only a few times. This sequence joins TRBV6-4 and TRBJ1-2; D is uncertain. Germline V gene sequence: CDR1 MRHNA, CDR2 SNTAGT. Trimming shortened V by 6 bases and J by 4 bases, and 6 bases separated the two germline ends. CDR3 length: 11 residues. The CDR3 is CASRVSYGYTF. In DNA, the CDR3 is TGTGCCAGCAGGGTCAGCTATGGCTACACCTTC.

V usage is TRBV2 and J usage is TRBJ2-7; 8 positions agree with TRBD2. V shed 8 bases and J 7 bases; nucleotides not matched to a gene: 7. Germline CDR1 is SNHLY and CDR2 is FYNNEI. The CDR3 spans 12 residues. In DNA, the CDR3 is TGTGCCAGCCTAACGACTAGCGAAGAGCAGTACTTC. Translating gives CASLTTSEEQYF.

This chain links TRBV6-5 with TRBJ2-1, with 7 bases that match TRBD2. The CDR3 has 15 amino acids. Unmatched junction bases numbered 6, after V lost 5 bases and J lost 2 bases. Per germline, CDR1 MNHEY and CDR2 SVGAGI. CDR3 residues: CASSLSGTTYNEQFF. CDR3 nucleotide sequence: TGTGCCAGCAGTCTCAGCGGGACCACCTACAATGAGCAGTTCTTC.

This sequence joins TRBV7-2 and TRBJ2-3; TRBD2 might be the D (6 bases). This CDR3 comprises 16 residues. V was cut by 5 bases and J by 2 bases, with 17 bases left in between. The germline gives CDR1 SGHTA, CDR2 FQGNSA. Here the CDR3 reads CASSITGLGNTDTQYF. The DNA of the CDR3 is TGTGCCAGCAGCATAACGGGACTGGGGAACACAGATACGCAGTATTTT.

DNA of the CDR3: TGTGCCAGCAGCTTGCGGTCCGGGACAGGGTTCTACGAGCAGTACTTC. Translated, it gives CASSLRSGTGFYEQYF. The chain combines TRBV5-4 with TRBJ2-7, with 9 bases aligning to TRBD1. Germline CDR1 SGHNT, CDR2 YYREEE (reference sequence). The V gene end was trimmed by 1 base and the J gene end by 3 bases; junction bases not matched to a gene: 8. CDR3 size: 16 residues.

This chain joins TRBV30 and TRBJ1-1, with a tentative D call TRBD1 (5 bases). V gave up 8 bases and J gave up 3 bases, with 16 bases separating them. Germline loops: CDR1 GTSNPN, CDR2 SVGIG (reference sequence). This CDR3 comprises 13 residues. CDR3 sequence: CALDGGGDTEAFF. Here the CDR3 DNA reads TGTGCCCTGGATGGTGGGGGGGACACTGAAGCTTTCTTT. Full variable domain (remainder filled in from reference TRBV30 and TRBJ1-1): SQTIHQWPATLVQPVGSPLSLECTVEGTSNPNLYWYRQAAGRGLQLLFYSVGIGQISSEVPQNLSASRPQDRQFILSSKKLLLSDSGFYLCALDGGGDTEAFFGQGTRLTVV.

The chain employs TRBV24-1 and TRBJ2-2, with no clear D. Deletions cut 9 bases from V and 0 bases from J, with 7 bases between. The CDR3 is made up of 13 amino acids. Germline V lookup: CDR1 KGHDR, CDR2 SFDVKD. The CDR3 spells CATGPTNTGELFF. CDR3 DNA: TGTGCCACCGGCCCAACGAACACCGGGGAGCTGTTTTTT.

The J gene is TRBJ2-7, the V gene TRBV7-9; 7 bases align to TRBD2. V was clipped by 5 bases and J by 5 bases; unmatched bases: 3. This CDR3 contains 12 residues. Germline V gives CDR1 SEHNR, CDR2 FQNEAQ (reference sequence). In DNA form, the CDR3 reads TGTGCCAGCAGCGCAAGCGGGGACGAGCAGTACTTC. This codes for CASSASGDEQYF.

V is TRBV6-1 and J is TRBJ2-2; D remains unclear. The V and J ends lost 3 bases and 8 bases respectively, with 16 bases between them. The CDR3 extends over 15 amino acids. Germline V lookup: CDR1 MNHNS, CDR2 SASEGT. CDR3 sequence reads: CASSDIFPSTGELFF. CDR3 in DNA: TGTGCCAGCAGTGATATTTTTCCGAGTACTGGGGAGCTGTTTTTT.

The V and J genes are TRBV7-2 and TRBJ2-1; 8 bases fit TRBD2. J was trimmed by 0 bases and V by 1 base; bases with no gene match: 5. Germline CDR1 reads SGHTA; CDR2 reads FQGNSA. This CDR3 has 17 residues. The DNA of the CDR3 is TGTGCCAGCAGCTTAGTACTAGCGGCGAGCTCCTACAATGAGCAGTTCTTC. It codes for CASSLVLAASSYNEQFF.

The chain combines TRBV15 with TRBJ1-4, with D possibly matching TRBD1 (6 bases). This CDR3 region has 13 residues. CDR1 LNHNV and CDR2 YYDKDF come from the germline V gene (reference sequence). Between the trimmed V and J ends, which lost 3 bases and 5 bases, there was a span of 7 bases. CDR3 amino acids: CATSSGQNEKLFF. CDR3 in DNA: TGTGCCACCAGCAGCGGACAGAATGAAAAACTGTTTTTT.